These 19 T cell receptor beta chains originate from one sample sequenced in a study of identical twins. Via MiXCR, TCRdb re-called the 5' RACE reads, giving one row per CDR3 protein. The data hold roughly 540,000 distinct CDR3 sequences, with 22% observed a single time. These records were also assigned to another study, of T cells expressing NK-cell markers.

Sequencing used CD4+ T cells sorted from blood. Receptors were obtained from a woman aged 18-30 years in good health.

This clonotype was seen more than once but under ten times. V gene TRBV7-6 combines with J gene TRBJ2-1, with D possibly matching TRBD2 (7 bases). This CDR3 region has 15 residues. Trimming took off 5 bases at V and 8 bases at J, with 19 bases between the two ends. Germline V gene sequence: CDR1 SGHVS, CDR2 FNYEAQ. CDR3 coding DNA: TGTGCCAGCAGCCAAACGTGGGGGGGCCGGGATGAGCAGTTCTTC. Its protein is CASSQTWGGRDEQFF.

The J gene is TRBJ2-1, the V gene TRBV28, with 9 bases matching TRBD1. Per germline, CDR1 MDHEN and CDR2 SYDVKM. V was clipped by 4 bases and J by 4 bases; unmatched bases: 8. The CDR3 totals 16 residues. The CDR3 loop is CASSSQGASKYNEQFF. The DNA for the CDR3 is TGTGCCAGCAGTTCACAGGGGGCATCGAAGTACAATGAGCAGTTCTTC.

This clonotype was detected ten times or more. The chain has TRBV29-1 and TRBJ1-1; weak D call: TRBD1 (5 bases). This CDR3 region has 11 residues. In germline, CDR1 is SQVTM, CDR2 ANQGSEA. V was trimmed by 4 bases and J by 10 bases, leaving 13 bases between them. The DNA of the CDR3 is TGCAGCGTTGGCCAGGGCGGAGGAGCTTTCTTT. Translated: CSVGQGGGAFF.

The CDR3 loop reads CASSTGTGLNTEAFF. CDR3 bases: TGTGCCAGCAGCACCGGGACGGGACTGAACACTGAAGCTTTCTTT. The chain carries TRBV4-2 and TRBJ1-1; D possibly corresponds to TRBD1 (5 bases). Germline CDR1 LGHNA, CDR2 YNFKEQ. The CDR3 is 15 amino acids. V was clipped by 5 bases and J by 0 bases, with 13 bases between them.

The gene calls are TRBV5-1 and TRBJ2-4; TRBD1 matches at 9 bases. The junction had 5 bases not matched to a gene; V was cut back by 6 bases and J by 4 bases. Germline CDR1 reads SGHRS; CDR2 reads YFSETQ. CDR3 length: 14 residues. The DNA for the CDR3 is TGCGCCAGCATGGCCGGGACAGGGAAAAACATTCAGTACTTC. Translating it yields CASMAGTGKNIQYF.

This chain uses TRBV20-1 with TRBJ1-4; D remains ambiguous. This CDR3 has 14 amino acids. Trimming took 3 bases from V and 9 from J, leaving 17 bases between them. The germline CDR1 and CDR2 sequences are DFQATT and SNEGSKA (reference sequence). The CDR3 bases are TGCAGTGCTAGGGGCGGGGTCGCCGGGCAAAAACTGTTTTTT. Its protein is CSARGGVAGQKLFF.

This clonotype came up a few times. The chain uses TRBV20-1 and TRBJ2-2; 9 bases agree with TRBD2. Germline assignment: CDR1 DFQATT and CDR2 SNEGSKA (reference sequence). Germline trimming cut 6 bases from V and 0 bases from J; bases unmatched to any gene: 11. There are 17 residues in the CDR3. The CDR3 DNA follows: TGCAGTGCCACCTACGAACGACTAGCGGCGAACACCGGGGAGCTGTTTTTT. Translated, it gives CSATYERLAANTGELFF.

The V gene is TRBV6-2 or TRBV6-3, the J gene TRBJ2-7; tentative D call: TRBD1 (6 bases). Germline CDR1 and CDR2: MNHEY and SVGEGT. The CDR3 has 15 amino acids. The V end lost 4 bases, the J end lost 1 base, and 14 bases lay between the germline ends. The CDR3 region has the DNA TGTGCCAGCAGTTCCCCAGGGGATCCATCCTACGAGCAGTACTTC. Amino acid sequence: CASSSPGDPSYEQYF.

The table lists this clonotype with a few counts. This chain connects TRBV3-1 to TRBJ2-4; D is unclear. Germline CDR1 reads LGHDT; CDR2 reads YNNKEL (reference sequence). The CDR3 sequence is 13 residues long. The V and J ends lost 0 bases and 6 bases respectively, with 6 bases between them. CDR3 loop: CASSQEGINIQYF. CDR3 in DNA: TGTGCCAGCAGCCAAGAGGGGATAAACATTCAGTACTTC.

This clonotype was observed a few times. The J gene is TRBJ2-3, the V gene TRBV10-3; 11 bases line up with TRBD2. Germline V lookup: CDR1 ENHRY, CDR2 SYGVKD. With 6 bases clipped from V and 1 base from J, the junction kept 0 bases outside the gene matches. This CDR3 spans 14 amino acids. The CDR3 sequence: CAIRGLAGTDTQYF. CDR3 DNA sequence: TGTGCCATCAGGGGACTAGCGGGCACAGATACGCAGTATTTT.

This clonotype has more than one count but fewer than ten. The chain is built from TRBV29-1 and TRBJ2-1; 11 bases are shared with TRBD1. The CDR3 contains 15 residues. V trimming: 6 bases; J trimming: 0 bases; junction bases outside the gene matches: 4. CDR1 and CDR2 (germline): SQVTM, ANQGSEA. CDR3 bases: TGCAGCGTCAAGGGACAGGGGGGCTCCTACAATGAGCAGTTCTTC. Amino acids: CSVKGQGGSYNEQFF.

This clonotype was seen only a few times. The CDR3 here is CASSDTLASGELFF. CDR3 nucleotides: TGTGCCAGCAGTGACACTTTAGCGTCCGGGGAGCTGTTTTTT. V is TRBV6-4 and J is TRBJ2-2, with D tentatively TRBD2 (5 bases). This CDR3 comprises 14 residues. Deletions cut 2 bases from V and 6 bases from J, with 10 bases between. Germline assignment: CDR1 MRHNA and CDR2 SNTAGT.

This clonotype occurred a few times. The chain has TRBV20-1 and TRBJ2-3, with D unresolved. Trimming shortened V by 3 bases and J by 0 bases, and 13 bases separated the two germline ends. CDR1 is DFQATT and CDR2 is SNEGSKA in the germline V gene (reference sequence). The CDR3 extends over 15 amino acids. CDR3 residues: CSASGVPSSTDTQYF. The CDR3 nucleotides read TGCAGTGCTAGCGGAGTGCCCTCTAGCACAGATACGCAGTATTTT.

Remarks on this clonotype: At one end, the junction sequence differs from germline, possibly due to a read error. The rearrangement links TRBV20-1 to TRBJ1-5, with unresolved D. CDR3 size: 13 residues. Germline CDR1 and CDR2: DFQATT and SNEGSKA (reference sequence). CDR3 sequence (DNA): TGCAGGGCTAGAGATCCGTTCAATCAGCCCCAGCATTTT. This codes for CRARDPFNQPQHF.

A few counts support this clonotype. This chain uses TRBV20-1 with TRBJ2-1; 11 bases are a match to TRBD2. This CDR3 is built from 16 residues. In germline, CDR1 is DFQATT, CDR2 SNEGSKA (reference sequence). With 6 bases clipped from V and 12 bases from J, the junction kept 19 bases outside the gene matches. CDR3 DNA: TGCAGTGCAACCGGACTAGCGGGTGCCCCGGGAACGTCGCAGTTCTTC. Translation: CSATGLAGAPGTSQFF.

This clonotype turned up a few times. This sequence joins TRBV20-1 and TRBJ2-5, with 7 bases that match TRBD2. There are 16 residues in the CDR3. V was pared by 6 bases and J by 5 bases, with 18 bases of the junction left unmatched. Germline-derived CDR1 and CDR2 are DFQATT and SNEGSKA (reference sequence). CDR3 loop: CSAHPWGSGIRETQYF. The CDR3 bases are TGCAGTGCCCATCCATGGGGGAGCGGGATCCGTGAGACCCAGTACTTC.

Ten or more counts support this clonotype. J is TRBJ1-1 and V is TRBV20-1, with D maybe TRBD1 (6 bases). V lost 3 bases and J lost 0, with 8 bases in between. The length of the CDR3 is 13 residues. CDR1 DFQATT and CDR2 SNEGSKA come from the germline V gene (reference sequence). CDR3 residues: CSASRGVNTEAFF. The DNA of the CDR3 is TGCAGTGCTAGTAGGGGGGTGAACACTGAAGCTTTCTTT.

V usage is TRBV20-1 and J usage is TRBJ2-7, with TRBD1 identical over 12 bases. Per the germline V gene, CDR1 is DFQATT and CDR2 is SNEGSKA (reference sequence). This CDR3 is 15 amino acids long. For the CDR3, the DNA is TGCAGGGGCCCGGCTACGGGACAGGGGGCGAGTCAACAGTACTTC. It is translated as CRGPATGQGASQQYF.

This rearrangement joins TRBV9 to TRBJ2-7; D gene uncertain. Germline V gene lookup returns CDR1 SGDLS and CDR2 YYNGEE. V lost 2 bases and J lost 6, with 12 bases in between. CDR3 size: 13 residues. CDR3 bases: TGTGCCAGCAGCGTCGACGGCCGGATCGAGCAGTACTTC. Translated: CASSVDGRIEQYF.